This TCR beta chain was recorded in a study of cytomegalovirus exposure and HLA in healthy donors. Use of 60 Vbeta and 13 Jbeta primers characterized the PCR. Clones were read by immunoSEQ multiplex PCR, and TCRdb kept only the in-frame ones, dropping some. The profile shows about 180,000 clones, around four fifths of them singletons. V lost 5 bases, J lost 6 bases, and 6 bases stayed unmatched. Germline loops: CDR1 SGHTA, CDR2 FQGNSA. The CDR3 contains 15 residues. The sequenced sample consisted of PBMCs. This clonotype was obtained from a young man in good health and CMV-seronegative. V usage is TRBV7-2 and J usage is TRBJ1-5; 11 nucleotides line up with TRBD1. CDR3 region: CASSGDRGRVQPQHF. DNA for the CDR3: TGTGCCAGCAGCGGGGACAGGGGGAGGGTTCAGCCCCAGCATTTT.